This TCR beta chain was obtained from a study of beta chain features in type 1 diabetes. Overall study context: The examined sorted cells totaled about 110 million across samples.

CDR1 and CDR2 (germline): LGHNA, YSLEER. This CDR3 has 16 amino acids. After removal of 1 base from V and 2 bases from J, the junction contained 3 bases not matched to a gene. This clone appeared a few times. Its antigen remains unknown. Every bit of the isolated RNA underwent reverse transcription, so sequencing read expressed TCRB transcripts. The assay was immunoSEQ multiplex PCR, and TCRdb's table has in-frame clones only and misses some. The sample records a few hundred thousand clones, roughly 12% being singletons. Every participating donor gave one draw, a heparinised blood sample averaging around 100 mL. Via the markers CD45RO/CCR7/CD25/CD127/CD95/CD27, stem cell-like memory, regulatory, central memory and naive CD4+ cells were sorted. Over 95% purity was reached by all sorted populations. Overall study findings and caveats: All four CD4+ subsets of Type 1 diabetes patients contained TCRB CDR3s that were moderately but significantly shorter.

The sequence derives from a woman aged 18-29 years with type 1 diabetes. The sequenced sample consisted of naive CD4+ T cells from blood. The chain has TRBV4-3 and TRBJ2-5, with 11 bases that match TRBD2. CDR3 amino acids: CASSQGSSGRQETQYF. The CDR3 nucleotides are TGCGCCAGCAGCCAAGGATCTAGCGGGAGGCAAGAGACCCAGTACTTC.